This passage covers 15 T cell receptor beta chains from one sample sequenced in a study of blood T cell repertoires in COVID-19. Assay: immunoSEQ multiplex PCR; the TCRdb copy retains only in-frame clones and omits some. Found here are roughly 570,000 clones, approximately 91% of them singletons; the top ten hold roughly 8%. Input material: peripheral blood. All receptors come from a woman aged 45-60 years with COVID-19, enrolled during active disease.

The chain joins TRBV6-5 to TRBJ2-3; 10 positions match TRBD2. The length of the CDR3 is 16 residues. V trimming: 4 bases; J trimming: 11 bases; junction bases outside the gene matches: 15. Germline V lookup: CDR1 MNHEY, CDR2 SVGAGI. CDR3 DNA sequence: TGTGCCAGCAGTTCCCCTCTAGCGGGGGACCTCCACGGGCAGTATTTT. Translating gives CASSSPLAGDLHGQYF.

This chain uses TRBV5-1 with TRBJ1-1; D unresolved. The germline V and J ends were trimmed by 4 bases and 0 bases, with 25 bases remaining between them. Germline V gene lookup returns CDR1 SGHRS and CDR2 YFSETQ. The CDR3 is made up of 19 amino acids. This CDR3 is CASSTGTFGERLMNTEAFF. The DNA of the CDR3 is TGCGCCAGCAGCACCGGAACCTTCGGGGAGAGGCTGATGAACACTGAAGCTTTCTTT.

This chain connects TRBV10-3 to TRBJ1-2; 7 nucleotides align to TRBD1. The V gene end was trimmed by 3 bases and the J gene end by 5 bases; junction bases not matched to a gene: 12. CDR1 is ENHRY and CDR2 is SYGVKD in the germline V gene. The CDR3 length is 16 residues. This chain's CDR3 is CAISERQGGLGYGYTF. CDR3 nucleotides: TGTGCCATCAGTGAAAGACAGGGTGGCCTCGGGTATGGCTACACCTTC.

This chain joins TRBV28 and TRBJ2-4; tentatively, D is TRBD2 (6 bases). This CDR3 is 15 amino acids long. The V end was cut by 3 bases, the J end by 1 base, with 10 bases between. The germline V gene has CDR1 MDHEN and CDR2 SYDVKM. CDR3 residues: CASSFAGMAKNIQYF. Written as DNA, the CDR3 is TGTGCCAGCAGTTTTGCGGGGATGGCCAAAAACATTCAGTACTTC.

This chain connects TRBV5-5 to TRBJ2-1; TRBD1 might be the D (5 bases). The CDR3 loop spans 15 amino acids. Between the trimmed V and J ends, which lost 0 bases and 2 bases, there was a span of 9 bases. Germline values: CDR1 SGHKS, CDR2 YYEKEE (reference sequence). The CDR3 is CASSLAGNTYNEQFF. CDR3 bases: TGTGCCAGCAGCTTGGCAGGGAACACCTACAATGAGCAGTTCTTC.

The chain recombines TRBV12-5 with TRBJ1-5; D might be TRBD1 (5 bases). The V and J ends lost 1 base and 4 bases respectively, with 11 bases between them. CDR1 is LGHNT and CDR2 is FRNRAP in the germline V gene. The CDR3 length is 15 residues. The DNA for the CDR3 is TGTGCTAGTGGTTTGGGTTTACAGGAAAATCAGCCCCAGCATTTT. It codes for CASGLGLQENQPQHF.

The J gene is TRBJ1-1, the V gene TRBV19, with 12 bases aligning to TRBD1. The junction had 8 bases not matched to a gene; V was cut back by 6 bases and J by 6 bases. The CDR3 is 15 amino acids. Germline CDR1 reads LNHDA; CDR2 reads SQIVND (reference sequence). The chain's CDR3 is CASSRGTGGFSEAFF. CDR3 nucleotide sequence: TGTGCCAGTAGCCGGGGGACAGGGGGCTTTTCTGAAGCTTTCTTT. The full variable domain, completed using reference TRBV19 and TRBJ1-1, is DGGITQSPKYLFRKEGQNVTLSCEQNLNHDAMYWYRQDPGQGLRLIYYSQIVNDFQKGDIAEGYSVSREKKESFPLTVTSAQKNPTAFYLCASSRGTGGFSEAFFGQGTRLTVV.

The chain employs TRBV28 and TRBJ2-7, with 8 bases identical to TRBD1. CDR1 is MDHEN, CDR2 SYDVKM, per germline. CDR3 size: 15 residues. J gave up 2 bases and V 3 bases, and 6 bases lay outside the gene matches. CDR3 bases: TGTGCCAGCAGTTTCGTTCAGACAGGGGCCTACGAGCAGTACTTC. Translating it yields CASSFVQTGAYEQYF.

The chain recombines TRBV10-1 with TRBJ2-7, with TRBD2 matching 13 bases. The germline V gene encodes CDR1 WNHNN and CDR2 SYGVQD (reference sequence). The junction had 9 bases not matched to a gene; V was cut back by 4 bases and J by 6 bases. This CDR3 is built from 16 residues. DNA of the CDR3: TGCGCCAGCAGTGTTACCGGGACTAGCGGGGAGAGCGAGCAGTACTTC. Its translation: CASSVTGTSGESEQYF.

This chain links TRBV13 with TRBJ2-3, with a possible D match to TRBD2 (6 bases). V lost 5 bases and J 6 bases, leaving 15 bases between the germline ends. Germline V gives CDR1 PRHDT, CDR2 FYEKMQ (reference sequence). The CDR3 is 14 residues long. The CDR3 bases are TGTGCCAGCAGCCCCCGCGGGCGGGGCGATACGCAGTATTTT. Translated, it gives CASSPRGRGDTQYF. Variable domain in full (rest from reference TRBV13 and TRBJ2-3): AAGVIQSPRHLIKEKRETATLKCYPIPRHDTVYWYQQGPGQDPQFLISFYEKMQSDKGSIPDRFSAQQFSDYHSELNMSSLELGDSALYFCASSPRGRGDTQYFGPGTRLTVL.

The chain has TRBV4-1 and TRBJ2-7, with unresolved D. Trimming took off 1 base at V and 6 bases at J, with 19 bases between the two ends. The CDR3 has 16 residues. The germline CDR1 and CDR2 sequences are MGHRA and YSYEKL. This CDR3 reads CASSQVGTVASSEQYF. The CDR3 region has the DNA TGCGCCAGCAGCCAAGTTGGCACCGTAGCTTCTAGCGAGCAGTACTTC.

The chain links TRBV5-1 to TRBJ1-1, with D tentatively TRBD1 (5 bases). Per the germline V gene, CDR1 is SGHRS and CDR2 is YFSETQ. Trimming left V 2 bases short and J 6 bases short, with 14 bases between. The CDR3 contains 14 residues. Here the CDR3 DNA reads TGCGCCAGCAGCTTTCAAACAGGAAGTTCTGAAGCTTTCTTT. This sequence encodes CASSFQTGSSEAFF.

This rearrangement joins TRBV4-1 to TRBJ1-1; D not resolved. Between the trimmed V and J ends, which lost 1 base and 5 bases, there was a span of 17 bases. Germline V gene data show CDR1 as MGHRA and CDR2 as YSYEKL. There are 16 residues in the CDR3. CDR3 sequence reads: CASSQGVRKWETEAFF. DNA for the CDR3: TGCGCCAGCAGCCAAGGCGTCCGGAAGTGGGAGACTGAAGCTTTCTTT.

The chain has TRBV5-1 and TRBJ1-4; D unresolved. This CDR3 contains 13 residues. Germline assignment: CDR1 SGHRS and CDR2 YFSETQ. Between the trimmed V and J ends, which lost 10 bases and 4 bases, there was a span of 14 bases. The DNA for the CDR3 is TGCGCCTCCGGGGAGGGTTTTAATGAAAAACTGTTTTTT. This encodes CASGEGFNEKLFF.

This clone is a singleton in its sample. This sequence joins TRBV29-1 and TRBJ2-7, with 7 bases lining up with TRBD1. The junction had 7 bases not matched to a gene; V was cut back by 7 bases and J by 1 base. Germline CDR1 reads SQVTM; CDR2 reads ANQGSEA. The CDR3 is 13 amino acids. CDR3 nucleotide sequence: TGCAGCGGCAGAGACAGGGAGTCCTACGAGCAGTACTTC. This sequence encodes CSGRDRESYEQYF.